This entry is about one T cell receptor (beta chain). Its specificity is not known. The source of the sample is a study of T cells in narcolepsy. Points from the study as a whole: Autoreactive clone sequences were missing from some blood memory CD4+ repertoires.

V gave up 6 bases and J gave up 5 bases, with 11 bases separating them. CDR3 length: 12 residues. In germline, CDR1 is LNHDA, CDR2 SQIVND (reference sequence). The repertoire was sequenced with immunoSEQ multiplex PCR; TCRdb's copy has only in-frame clones and lacks some. In the table there are fewer than 35,000 clones, 84% of which are singletons. The clonotype originates from a human donor with narcolepsy. The sequenced material came from CD45RA- memory CD4+ T cells from PBMCs. The genes are TRBV19 and TRBJ2-7; D remains ambiguous. The CDR3, as DNA: TGTGCCAGTAGCCAATCTACCAACGAGCAGTACTTC. Protein product: CASSQSTNEQYF.